This T cell receptor (beta chain) was retrieved from a study of T cell clonality in common variable immunodeficiency. Sequencing used immunoSEQ multiplex PCR; TCRdb keeps in-frame clones, though not all of them. The table records about 33,000 clones without singletons, the ten largest covering approximately 4%. This clone was observed a handful of times. The DNA ends 3 residues before the CDR3 does, and the rest of the CDR3 is filled in from the germline J gene. This specimen includes other DNA sequences encoding the same CDR3. V shed 6 bases, J shed 3 bases, and the junction held 5 bases outside the gene matches. The germline CDR1 and CDR2 sequences are LNHDA and SQIVND (reference sequence). The CDR3 totals 13 residues.

The source material was peripheral blood mononuclear cells. The clonotype originates from a person aged 18 to 75 in good health. V is TRBV19 and J is TRBJ2-7, with TRBD1 matching over 7 bases. Partial CDR3 DNA: TGTGCCAGTAGCGCTGGACAGGACTACGAG. It specifies CASSAGQDYE. The full CDR3 protein reads CASSAGQDYEQYF. The whole variable domain, filled in from reference TRBV19 and TRBJ2-7, reads DGGITQSPKYLFRKEGQNVTLSCEQNLNHDAMYWYRQDPGQGLRLIYYSQIVNDFQKGDIAEGYSVSREKKESFPLTVTSAQKNPTAFYLCASSAGQDYEQYFGPGTRLTVT.